This TCR beta chain was sequenced during a study of blood T cell repertoires in COVID-19. Study processing details: Using reference gene primer amplification, nucleated cell counts were estimated. Repertoires were generated with immunoSEQ multiplex PCR, while TCRdb's copy carries only in-frame clones and drops some. V, J and clone size are taken as reported in that table, and D and trimming were inferred from the DNA itself. Of about 300,000 clones listed, about 90% are singletons. The CDR3 is made up of 17 amino acids. V lost 2 bases and J lost 4, with 22 bases in between. In germline, CDR1 is SGHRS, CDR2 YFSETQ.

V is TRBV5-1 and J is TRBJ2-7; perhaps TRBD1 as D (7 bases). The sequence was obtained from a woman between 45 and 65 years old who had been exposed to COVID-19. The specimen sequenced was PBMCs or T cells enriched from blood (not recorded which). The CDR3 DNA is TGCGCCAGCAGCTTTTCCCGGAAGAGCAGGGGGAGGTACGAGCAGTACTTC. This encodes CASSFSRKSRGRYEQYF.